This T cell receptor beta chain was sequenced in a study of OX40 agonist ivuxolimab in advanced cancers. For the study at large: Patients treated during dose escalation were battling hepatocellular carcinoma, melanoma, renal cell or head and neck cancer. At 82.7% male, the cohort had a mean age of roughly 60 years, ranging from about 23 to 79.

Comment on this clone: What it recognizes is unknown.

This CDR3 has 17 amino acids. Per the germline V gene, CDR1 is SNHLY and CDR2 is FYNNEI. V lost 6 bases, J lost 4 bases, and 22 bases lay in between. General study results and limits: Relative to CD4+ cells, CD8+ T cells on average had more expanded clones.

Sequenced by immunoSEQ multiplex PCR; TCRdb stores in-frame clones only, minus some. This sample has more than 50,000 clones, with about nine tenths found just once. The starting material was CD4+ or CD8+ T cells sorted from blood, obtained in a trial of the OX40 agonist ivuxolimab. V is TRBV2 and J is TRBJ1-5; D possibly corresponds to TRBD1 (5 bases). This clonotype was obtained from an adult with an advanced solid tumor such as melanoma, head and neck, liver or kidney cancer. CDR3 nucleotide sequence: TGTGCCAGCAGCGAGCAAGGGTGGGACGGCTTAAATCAGCCCCAGCATTTT. Translated: CASSEQGWDGLNQPQHF.